This TCR beta chain appears in the sequencing data of a study of CD8 T cells in Susac syndrome. The germline CDR1 and CDR2 sequences are MNHEY and SVGEGT. V lost 4 bases to trimming and J lost 3 bases; unmatched junction nucleotides: 9. The CDR3 consists of 18 residues. Study outcomes and limitations: Individuals included in the TCR sequencing and HLA analysis were acknowledged by the study to be relatively few in number.

About this clonotype: Its target is unknown.

Sequencing targeted TCR beta in blood CD8+ and CD4+ T cells. TEMRA cells were FACS-enriched, with CD8+ and CD4+ T cells isolated negatively. Reverse transcription of about 0.5 to 1 ug RNA was carried out with random hexamers. Amplification of the TCR beta CDR3 was carried out by immunoSEQ multiplex PCR, which spanned a total of 54 Vbeta and 13 Jbeta segments. TCRdb re-called the immunoSEQ multiplex PCR reads through MiXCR, storing one row per CDR3 protein. The top ten clones hold 0.32% of a sample with about 100,000 distinct CDR3 sequences, roughly 91% of them seen once. Sequencing used CD8+ T cells from PBMCs. The chain combines TRBV6-2 or TRBV6-3 with TRBJ2-1, with TRBD2 matching 13 bases. This TCR derives from a human donor in good health. For the CDR3, the DNA is TGTGCCAGCAGTTGGGACACTAGCGGGGGGGCCGACTACAATGAGCAGTTCTTC. Protein product: CASSWDTSGGADYNEQFF.